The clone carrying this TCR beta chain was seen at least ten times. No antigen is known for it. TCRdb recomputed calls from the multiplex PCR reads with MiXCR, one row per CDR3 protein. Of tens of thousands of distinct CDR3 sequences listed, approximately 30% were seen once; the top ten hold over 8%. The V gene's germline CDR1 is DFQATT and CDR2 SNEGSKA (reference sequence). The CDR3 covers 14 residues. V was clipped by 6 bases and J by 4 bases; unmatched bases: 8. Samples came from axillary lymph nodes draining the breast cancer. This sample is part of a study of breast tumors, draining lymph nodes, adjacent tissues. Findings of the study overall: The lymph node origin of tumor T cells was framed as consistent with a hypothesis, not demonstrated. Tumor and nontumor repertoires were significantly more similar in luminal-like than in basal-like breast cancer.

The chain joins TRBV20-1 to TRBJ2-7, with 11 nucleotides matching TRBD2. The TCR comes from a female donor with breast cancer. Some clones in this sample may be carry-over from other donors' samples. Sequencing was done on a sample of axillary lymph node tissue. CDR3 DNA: TGCAGTGCAACTCCTAGCGGGAGGAGATACGAGCAGTACTTC. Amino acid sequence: CSATPSGRRYEQYF.